This TCR beta chain was found in a study of glioma-infiltrating T cells (dated by TCRdb to about 2016). For context, the study as a whole: The study sequenced TCR alpha- and beta-chain repertoires from glioma tissue, from non-neoplastic brain tissue and from matched peripheral blood mononuclear cells. Each tissue-infiltrating repertoire was compared with the same patient's peripheral blood repertoire to measure divergence between tissue and blood T-cell populations. Three low-grade glioma patients, 7 or 8 primary glioblastoma patients and three non-glioma patients contributing non-neoplastic brain tissue were included in the paired cohort. What the study reported, not specific to this receptor: Very few CDR3 sequences were shared between tissue and blood, attributed to high CDR3 diversity and limited sampling. The group comparisons were based on small numbers of patients: three non-neoplastic, three low-grade glioma and several glioblastoma patients. VJ-independent divergence between tissue and blood was lower than expected in non-neoplastic patients but higher than expected in all gliomas, particularly low-grade gliomas.

TCR alpha and beta CDR3 regions were amplified with the iRepertoire nested amplicon-rescue multiplex PCR (arm-PCR) platform from RNA. One-step reverse transcription and amplification used about 95-400 ng of tissue mRNA or PBMC total RNA as input. After bead purification, a secondary multiplex PCR added Illumina adapters, and libraries were gel-purified between 200 and 400 bp. Libraries carried internal 6-nucleotide barcodes used for demultiplexing. Sequencing of the libraries was done on an Illumina MiSeq using 2x220 or 2x250 nucleotide paired-end reads. The authors' analysis ran thus. Paired reads were merged using FLASH 1.2.11 and aligned with BWA-MEM to the GRCh37 human genome, and TRA and TRB reads were then extracted. V and J assignment used an IMGT-derived reference of cassette sequences and CDR3 motifs that included pseudogenes. Reads were translated in three frames, and productive CDR3s were defined by a C…FGXG motif without stop codons. A clonotype was defined as a unique combination of a V-J cassette pair and a CDR3 amino acid sequence. Reads were filtered by Hamming distance, thresholded by each sample's sequence error rate in mapped regions. TCRdb cleaned the public reads at Q25 with fastp, built clones with MiXCR and kept in-frame beta chains. Rows with one shared CDR3 protein collapse into an entry with the most common genes and DNA. The V and J calls, along with clone size, are taken from TCRdb and not from the paper's own processing. The table for this sample lists roughly 20,000 distinct CDR3 sequences; 20% to 25% of them were counted only once. Over 10% of the sample rests with the top ten.

Via the germline V gene, CDR1 is SGHVS and CDR2 FQNEAQ. Including the terminal cysteine and phenylalanine, the CDR3 comprises 12 residues. The sequence is cut down to CDR3 DNA, 36 bases in frame from base 1. V is cut by 1 base and J by 7 bases, and the space between the germline ends is 7 bases. Ten or more counts support this clonotype. The antigen it recognizes is unknown. It has no much larger one-base neighbor in the sample; base qualities were not kept. The sequence links TRBV7-8 to TRBJ2-5; the D segment cannot be called with confidence. The sample comprised glioma tissue, nonneoplastic brain tissue, or PBMCs (not recorded which). The sequence was collected from a human donor with low-grade glioma or glioblastoma, undergoing nonglioma brain surgery, or in good health (not recorded which). CDR3 sequence: CASSLVGSTQYF. The DNA sequence is given as TGTGCCAGCAGCTTAGTCGGTTCGACCCAGTACTTC. Where the CDR3 stops, the reference TRBV7-8 and TRBJ2-5 genes take over; the full variable domain is GAGVSQSPRYKVAKRGQDVALRCDPISGHVSLFWYQQALGQGPEFLTYFQNEAQLDKSGLPSDRFFAERPEGSVSTLKIQRTQQEDSAVYLCASSLVGSTQYFGPGTRLLVL.